The 32 T cell receptor beta chains given below trace back to one sample, sequenced in a study of T cell repertoires in cytomegalovirus infection. TCRdb re-called the reads with MiXCR, one entry per CDR3 protein. There are approximately 630,000 distinct CDR3 sequences in the sample; more than 20% occur only once, and 7% to 9% lies in the top ten. The specimen was CD8+ T cells from PBMCs. Receptors originate from a human donor in good health (CMV status not recorded). Some clones in this sample may be carry-over from other donors' samples.

A few counts support this clonotype. The rearrangement uses TRBV6-2 or TRBV6-3 and TRBJ2-1; 8 nucleotides align to TRBD2. The length of the CDR3 is 14 residues. V trimming: 6 bases; J trimming: 4 bases; junction bases outside the gene matches: 5. Germline CDR1 is MNHEY and CDR2 is SVGEGT. The DNA for the CDR3 is TGTGCCAGCAGGAGCGGGGGAACGTACAATGAGCAGTTCTTC. Encoded protein: CASRSGGTYNEQFF.

The rearrangement joins TRBV7-4 to TRBJ2-1, with D possibly being TRBD1 (5 bases). V lost 5 bases to trimming and J lost 9 bases, with 11 bases between them. The CDR3 runs to 12 residues. The germline CDR1 and CDR2 sequences are SGHVT and SQSDAQ. DNA of the CDR3: TGTGCCAGCAGCAGCCAGGGTAGTGAGCAGTTCTTC. It yields the protein CASSSQGSEQFF.

This clonotype showed up many times. The genes are TRBV7-2 and TRBJ2-1; either TRBD1 or TRBD2 may supply D (5 bases each). Germline loops: CDR1 SGHTA, CDR2 FQGNSA. V was trimmed by 4 bases and J by 4 bases, leaving 11 bases between them. The CDR3 runs to 14 residues. The CDR3 nucleotides read TGTGCCAGCAGCTCCCGGGGACCATACAATGAGCAGTTCTTC. Translated, it gives CASSSRGPYNEQFF. The full variable domain, in which reference TRBV7-2 and TRBJ2-1 provide the parts outside the CDR3, is GAGVSQSPSNKVTEKGKDVELRCDPISGHTALYWYRQSLGQGLEFLIYFQGNSAPDKSGLPSDRFSAERTGGSVSTLTIQRTQQEDSAVYLCASSSRGPYNEQFFGPGTRLTVL.

This sequence joins TRBV5-1 and TRBJ1-1, with D maybe TRBD1 (5 bases). CDR3 length: 13 residues. Germline lookup yields CDR1 SGHRS and CDR2 YFSETQ. V lost 0 bases and J lost 11, with 14 bases in between. CDR3 bases: TGCGCCAGCAGCTTGGCGGGGCACGGGTCGGCTTTCTTT. Protein sequence: CASSLAGHGSAFF. The variable domain in full, with the rest retrieved from reference TRBV5-1 and TRBJ1-1, is KAGVTQTPRYLIKTRGQQVTLSCSPISGHRSVSWYQQTPGQGLQFLFEYFSETQRNKGNFPGRFSGRQFSNSRSEMNVSTLELGDSALYLCASSLAGHGSAFFGQGTRLTVV.

This clonotype was counted only a few times. The genes are TRBV19 and TRBJ1-1; D not resolved. Germline V gene sequence: CDR1 LNHDA, CDR2 SQIVND (reference sequence). This CDR3 comprises 16 residues. Trimming removed 5 bases at V and 6 bases at J, with 22 bases between. The CDR3: CASSPPDRVPYAEAFF. DNA for the CDR3: TGTGCCAGTAGTCCACCGGATCGGGTACCCTACGCTGAAGCTTTCTTT.

Ten or more counts support this clonotype. The gene calls are TRBV10-3 and TRBJ1-3; D call uncertain. CDR1 is ENHRY and CDR2 is SYGVKD in the germline V gene. The germline V and J ends were trimmed by 6 bases and 0 bases, with 12 bases remaining between them. The CDR3 length is 15 residues. In nucleotides, the CDR3 is TGTGCCATCAGGACCTTCACAATCTCTGGAAACACCATATATTTT. Residues: CAIRTFTISGNTIYF.

This chain uses TRBV5-5 with TRBJ1-1; 7 bases match TRBD1. Germline trimming cut 3 bases from V and 0 bases from J; bases unmatched to any gene: 14. The CDR3 runs 18 residues. Looked up from germline, CDR1 is SGHKS and CDR2 is YYEKEE (reference sequence). The CDR3 DNA follows: TGTGCCAGCAGCTCATGGGACAGACCCGTTCTCGTGAACACTGAAGCTTTCTTT. Encoded protein: CASSSWDRPVLVNTEAFF. The full variable domain, in which reference TRBV5-5 and TRBJ1-1 provide the parts outside the CDR3, is DAGVTQSPTHLIKTRGQQVTLRCSPISGHKSVSWYQQVLGQGPQFIFQYYEKEERGRGNFPDRFSARQFPNYSSELNVNALLLGDSALYLCASSSWDRPVLVNTEAFFGQGTRLTVV.

This clonotype was recorded a few times. The chain couples TRBV7-9 to TRBJ1-1, with D perhaps matching TRBD1 (5 bases). CDR3 length: 16 amino acids. CDR1 is SEHNR and CDR2 is FQNEAQ in the germline V gene (reference sequence). V gave up 1 base and J gave up 6 bases, with 18 bases separating them. CDR3 sequence: CASSLGGPIGRAEAFF. The CDR3 region has the DNA TGTGCCAGCAGCTTAGGGGGACCAATCGGAAGGGCTGAAGCTTTCTTT.

This clonotype came up a few times. The gene calls are TRBV5-4 and TRBJ2-5, with 11 positions matching TRBD2. Looked up from germline, CDR1 is SGHNT and CDR2 is YYREEE (reference sequence). This CDR3 is built from 15 residues. The trim removed 5 bases at V and 5 bases at J, leaving 8 bases unmatched. The CDR3 sequence is CASRVTSGGPETQYF. CDR3 DNA sequence: TGTGCCAGCAGGGTAACTAGCGGGGGCCCGGAGACCCAGTACTTC.

V and J are TRBV20-1 and TRBJ2-5; D possibly corresponds to TRBD1 (6 bases). This CDR3 is built from 14 residues. The germline V and J ends were trimmed by 5 bases and 1 base, with 14 bases remaining between them. Looked up from germline, CDR1 is DFQATT and CDR2 is SNEGSKA (reference sequence). The CDR3 sequence: CSAGDTFFQETQYF. The CDR3 DNA reads TGCAGTGCTGGGGACACGTTTTTCCAAGAGACCCAGTACTTC.

The chain uses TRBV20-1 and TRBJ1-1; D remains ambiguous. V was pared by 4 bases and J by 4 bases, with 10 bases between. The length of the CDR3 is 12 residues. In germline, CDR1 is DFQATT, CDR2 SNEGSKA (reference sequence). The CDR3 DNA reads TGCAGTGCTAATCCCAGTTCCACTGAAGCTTTCTTT. Protein sequence: CSANPSSTEAFF.

This clonotype was found many times. CDR3 sequence reads: CASGQGIGETQYF. The CDR3 DNA sequence: TGTGCCAGCGGACAGGGTATAGGAGAGACCCAGTACTTC. The genes are TRBV27 and TRBJ2-5; 8 bases align to TRBD1. This CDR3 comprises 13 residues. The germline V gene encodes CDR1 MNHEY and CDR2 SMNVEV (reference sequence). Trimming took 8 bases from V and 4 from J; bases not matched to a gene: 6.

This sequence joins TRBV18 and TRBJ2-1; D gene ambiguous. V gave up 2 bases and J gave up 4 bases, with 12 bases separating them. CDR3 length: 15 amino acids. Germline CDR1 is KGHSH and CDR2 is LQKENI. The CDR3 sequence: CASSPETSKYNEQFF. In DNA, the CDR3 is TGTGCCAGCTCACCAGAGACATCTAAATACAATGAGCAGTTCTTC.

The genes are TRBV19 and TRBJ1-2, with D hard to call. The germline V gene has CDR1 LNHDA and CDR2 SQIVND (reference sequence). Deletions cut 7 bases from V and 3 bases from J, with 12 bases between. CDR3 size: 13 residues. CDR3 amino acids: CASTGWAYYGYTF. CDR3 nucleotides: TGTGCCAGTACAGGTTGGGCTTACTATGGCTACACCTTC.

This clonotype was observed a few times. This sequence joins TRBV7-9 and TRBJ2-7; 14 bases match TRBD2. CDR1 SEHNR and CDR2 FQNEAQ come from the germline V gene (reference sequence). The CDR3 contains 19 residues. Trimming at V came to 4 bases and at J to 0 bases, leaving 11 bases not matched to a gene. The CDR3 spells CASSSPGLAGGYSSYEQYF. Here the CDR3 DNA reads TGTGCCAGCAGCTCCCCTGGACTAGCGGGGGGCTACAGCTCCTACGAGCAGTACTTC. Full variable domain (missing parts from reference TRBV7-9 and TRBJ2-7): DTGVSQNPRHKITKRGQNVTFRCDPISEHNRLYWYRQTLGQGPEFLTYFQNEAQLEKSRLLSDRFSAERPKGSFSTLEIQRTEQGDSAMYLCASSSPGLAGGYSSYEQYFGPGTRLTVT.

This chain connects TRBV29-1 to TRBJ1-1, with a tentative D call TRBD1 (6 bases). V was pared by 6 bases and J by 5 bases, with 13 bases between. From germline, CDR1 is SQVTM and CDR2 ANQGSEA. The CDR3 totals 12 residues. CDR3 loop: CSVPGERTEAFF. The CDR3 nucleotides read TGCAGCGTACCAGGGGAGCGGACTGAAGCTTTCTTT. The whole variable domain, filled in from reference TRBV29-1 and TRBJ1-1, reads SAVISQKPSRDICQRGTSLTIQCQVDSQVTMMFWYRQQPGQSLTLIATANQGSEATYESGFVIDKFPISRPNLTFSTLTVSNMSPEDSSIYLCSVPGERTEAFFGQGTRLTVV.

In this sample, this clonotype turned up a few times. The V call is TRBV28, the J call TRBJ2-3; TRBD2 might be the D (6 bases). Trimming shortened V by 10 bases and J by 1 base, and 15 bases separated the two germline ends. Germline values: CDR1 MDHEN, CDR2 SYDVKM. This CDR3 spans 14 amino acids. The CDR3, as DNA: TGTGCCACCTCCAGTTCGGGGGGCACAGATACGCAGTATTTT. Translating gives CATSSSGGTDTQYF. The variable domain in full, with the rest retrieved from reference TRBV28 and TRBJ2-3, is DVKVTQSSRYLVKRTGEKVFLECVQDMDHENMFWYRQDPGLGLRLIYFSYDVKMKEKGDIPEGYSVSREKKERFSLILESASTNQTSMYLCATSSSGGTDTQYFGPGTRLTVL.

This rearrangement joins TRBV13 to TRBJ2-2; no firm D call. Germline loops: CDR1 PRHDT, CDR2 FYEKMQ (reference sequence). This CDR3 contains 17 residues. V was pared by 4 bases and J by 3 bases, with 18 bases between. CDR3 region: CASSSAAGPKDTGELFF. CDR3 sequence (DNA): TGTGCCAGCAGCTCCGCGGCCGGACCGAAGGACACCGGGGAGCTGTTTTTT.

In this sample, this clonotype turned up many times. The chain couples TRBV7-9 to TRBJ1-1; no clear D gene. Deletions cut 0 bases from V and 1 base from J, with 18 bases between. The CDR3 loop spans 18 amino acids. Germline CDR1 is SEHNR and CDR2 is FQNEAQ (reference sequence). The CDR3 here is CASSLALGSVIKNTEAFF. The CDR3 DNA reads TGTGCCAGCAGCTTAGCGTTAGGGTCCGTTATTAAGAACACTGAAGCTTTCTTT. Using reference TRBV7-9 and TRBJ1-1 for the parts outside the CDR3, the full variable domain is DTGVSQNPRHKITKRGQNVTFRCDPISEHNRLYWYRQTLGQGPEFLTYFQNEAQLEKSRLLSDRFSAERPKGSFSTLEIQRTEQGDSAMYLCASSLALGSVIKNTEAFFGQGTRLTVV.

In this sample, this clonotype turned up many times. V and J are TRBV5-1 and TRBJ1-1; weak D call: TRBD1 (5 bases). CDR3 length equals 14 residues. Germline V gene sequence: CDR1 SGHRS, CDR2 YFSETQ. V was pared by 2 bases and J by 1 base, with 9 bases between. The CDR3 sequence: CASSFVGTNTEAFF. The CDR3 DNA reads as TGCGCCAGCAGCTTTGTCGGGACGAACACTGAAGCTTTCTTT.

V gene TRBV7-3 combines with J gene TRBJ2-3, with D unresolved. With 4 bases removed from V and 6 bases from J, the gap between germline ends came to 14 bases. Looked up from germline, CDR1 is SGHTA and CDR2 is FQGTGA. This CDR3 has 14 residues. In DNA form, the CDR3 reads TGTGCCAGCAGCTCCCATCCCGATCGGGATACGCAGTATTTT. It yields the protein CASSSHPDRDTQYF.

J is TRBJ1-2 and V is TRBV7-9; no clear D gene. The CDR3 totals 15 residues. CDR1 and CDR2 (germline): SEHNR, FQNEAQ (reference sequence). The V end lost 4 bases, the J end lost 3 bases, and 15 bases lay between the germline ends. CDR3 DNA: TGTGCCAGCAGCTCCCCCCGGGGTAGTGACTATGGCTACACCTTC. Translation: CASSSPRGSDYGYTF.

The table lists this clonotype with many counts. The CDR3 here is CASSLGPTTIPPLHF. DNA for the CDR3: TGTGCCAGCAGCTTAGGCCCGACAACTATTCCACCCCTCCACTTT. The chain couples TRBV7-2 to TRBJ1-6; D is ambiguous. This CDR3 contains 15 residues. Looked up from germline, CDR1 is SGHTA and CDR2 is FQGNSA. The germline V and J ends were trimmed by 1 base and 11 bases, with 15 bases remaining between them.

This clonotype was found a few times. Here the CDR3 reads CASIIRGGDEGNQPQHF. The CDR3 coding sequence is TGTGCCAGCATCATTAGGGGGGGGGATGAAGGCAATCAGCCCCAGCATTTT. The chain has TRBV7-9 and TRBJ1-5; D might be TRBD1 (6 bases). CDR1 is SEHNR and CDR2 is FQNEAQ in the germline V gene (reference sequence). Trimming removed 7 bases at V and 2 bases at J, with 21 bases between. The CDR3 loop spans 17 amino acids.

The chain couples TRBV2 to TRBJ2-6; weak D call: TRBD1 (5 bases). The CDR3 is 15 amino acids. The V end was cut by 8 bases, the J end by 2 bases, with 13 bases between. CDR1 SNHLY and CDR2 FYNNEI come from the germline V gene. The CDR3: CASGPDSAGANVLTF. CDR3 bases: TGTGCCAGCGGGCCAGACAGCGCTGGGGCCAACGTCCTGACTTTC.

The rearrangement joins TRBV7-9 to TRBJ2-1, with D perhaps TRBD2 (6 bases). In germline, CDR1 is SEHNR, CDR2 FQNEAQ (reference sequence). This CDR3 contains 15 residues. V lost 6 bases and J lost 7, with 19 bases in between. For the CDR3, the DNA is TGTGCCAGCAGTCTCCAGGAGGGAACGGAAAATGAGCAGTTCTTC. This gives the protein CASSLQEGTENEQFF.

The chain carries TRBV7-4 and TRBJ2-1; 10 nucleotides line up with TRBD2. Losses at the gene ends were 4 bases for V and 11 bases for J; bases not matched to a gene: 11. From germline, CDR1 is SGHVT and CDR2 SQSDAQ. There are 15 residues in the CDR3. The CDR3 sequence: CASSSDGGLASKQFF. DNA of the CDR3: TGTGCCAGCAGCTCCGACGGGGGACTAGCGTCGAAGCAGTTCTTC.

DNA for the CDR3: TGTGCCAGCAGTTACACGACGGGTTACTCTGGAAACACCATATATTTT. It codes for CASSYTTGYSGNTIYF. This chain uses TRBV6-5 with TRBJ1-3; D remains ambiguous. This CDR3 has 16 residues. Germline V gives CDR1 MNHEY, CDR2 SVGAGI. Trimming removed 2 bases at V and 0 bases at J, with 11 bases between.

The gene calls are TRBV6-2 or TRBV6-3 and TRBJ2-1; D call uncertain. Deletions cut 5 bases from V and 4 bases from J, with 9 bases between. The V gene's germline CDR1 is MNHEY and CDR2 SVGEGT. The CDR3 sequence is 13 residues long. CDR3 amino acids: CASSPNGYNEQFF. The CDR3 DNA follows: TGTGCCAGCAGTCCAAACGGGTACAATGAGCAGTTCTTC.

This clonotype was seen more than once but under ten times. The V gene is TRBV24-1, the J gene TRBJ1-2; D is unresolved. Germline lookup yields CDR1 KGHDR and CDR2 SFDVKD. The CDR3 contains 14 residues. Trimming shortened V by 1 base and J by 4 bases, and 9 bases separated the two germline ends. CDR3 in amino acids: CATSDLSRSYGYTF. The CDR3 DNA reads TGTGCCACCAGTGATTTAAGCAGGTCCTATGGCTACACCTTC.

This clonotype was counted many times. The rearrangement joins TRBV7-2 to TRBJ1-1; possible D gene TRBD1, 5 bases. The CDR3 totals 16 residues. The V gene lost 5 bases and the J gene lost 2 bases, with 18 bases spanning the gap. Germline values: CDR1 SGHTA, CDR2 FQGNSA. The CDR3: CASSPNRETVNTEAFF. CDR3 nucleotides: TGTGCCAGCAGCCCCAATCGGGAGACAGTTAACACTGAAGCTTTCTTT.

In this sample, this clonotype turned up many times. This chain connects TRBV7-8 to TRBJ1-1; D is perhaps TRBD1 (5 bases). The V end was cut by 5 bases, the J end by 0 bases, with 22 bases between. CDR3 length: 18 amino acids. Germline V gene data show CDR1 as SGHVS and CDR2 as FQNEAQ. In DNA, the CDR3 is TGTGCCAGCAGCGGGGGGACTCAACCTTTAGGCATGAACACTGAAGCTTTCTTT. Translation gives CASSGGTQPLGMNTEAFF.